These T cell receptor beta chains were read from a single sample in a study of vaccination effects on CD4 cells after COVID-19. Their antigens remain unidentified. Clones were read by immunoSEQ multiplex PCR, and TCRdb kept only the in-frame ones, dropping some. The sample gives around 35,000 clones, about 60% of which show up once; 15% is in the top ten. Sample: CD4+ T cells from PBMCs cultured with HCoV-OC43 spike peptides, taken before COVID-19 vaccination. The receptors shown here come from a human donor who received a COVID-19 vaccine. Both conserved end residues are part of each CDR3. The D gene is left open where the match is weak. A clone size is listed for some rows: how often the clone was seen (once, few, many), or a class if it is expanded.

.	TRBV18	TRBJ2-3	.	TGTGCCAGCTCGCCCCCCCGAGAAAGCACAGATACGCAGTATTTT	CASSPPRESTDTQYF
.	TRBV4-1	TRBJ2-3	.	TGCGCCAGCGGGCCCTCGGTACGATCGAACACAGATACGCAGTATTTT	CASGPSVRSNTDTQYF
.	TRBV18	TRBJ2-5	.	TGTGCCAGCTCACGAGGGGAGACCCAGTACTTC	CASSRGETQYF
.	TRBV5-1	TRBJ2-5	.	TGCGCCAGCAGCTTGGTTGGCCAGACGCAAGAGACCCAGTACTTC	CASSLVGQTQETQYF
.	TRBV20-1	TRBJ1-4	.	TGCAGTGCTAGTAACGGACGGGCCGGAGGAAAACTGTTTTTT	CSASNGRAGGKLFF
.	TRBV11-3	TRBJ1-1	.	TGTGCCAGCAGCTTTTCCGGGGGCGGCACTGAAGCTTTCTTT	CASSFSGGGTEAFF
.	TRBV7-8	TRBJ1-2	.	TGTGCCAGCAGCTTATACGGGTTTGGCTACACCTTC	CASSLYGFGYTF
TRBD1	TRBV6-6	TRBJ1-2	few	TGTGCCAGCTGGGACAGTCTATACTATGGCTACACCTTC	CASWDSLYYGYTF
TRBD1	TRBV6-6	TRBJ2-6	once	TGTGCCAGCAGTCCAACCGACAGGGGGCGGTCTGGGGCCAACGTCCTGACTTTC	CASSPTDRGRSGANVLTF
TRBD1	TRBV29-1	TRBJ2-7	.	TGCAGCGTTGCGGTTGGGGACAGTCTTGGGGGTGAGCAGTACTTC	CSVAVGDSLGGEQYF
TRBD1	TRBV5-1	TRBJ2-2	.	TGCGCCAGCAGCCAAGGGACAGGGGGGAACACCGGGGAGCTGTTTTTT	CASSQGTGGNTGELFF
.	TRBV9	TRBJ2-7	.	TGTGCCAGCAGCGTAGGTACTAACTCCTACGAGCAGTACTTC	CASSVGTNSYEQYF
.	TRBV12-2	TRBJ2-7	.	TGTGCAAGTCGCTTAGCGCGGGGAACCGGGACGGGGCTCCGATCTAGCTCCTACGAGCAGTACTTC	CASRLARGTGTGLRSSSYEQYF
TRBD2	TRBV3-1/TRBV3-2	TRBJ2-5	.	TGTGCCAGCAGACTAGCGGGAGCAGAGACCCAGTACTTC	CASRLAGAETQYF
TRBD2	TRBV9	TRBJ2-1	.	TGTGCCAGCAGCGTAGGGTCAGCGGGAGCTTACAATGAGCAGTTCTTC	CASSVGSAGAYNEQFF
.	TRBV5-1	TRBJ2-1	few	TGCGCCAGCAGCGAGGACAATAATGAGCAGTTCTTC	CASSEDNNEQFF
TRBD1	TRBV9	TRBJ2-3	.	TGTGCCAGCAGCCCACGACAGGGGGCCTACACAGATACGCAGTATTTT	CASSPRQGAYTDTQYF
.	TRBV7-9	TRBJ1-4	.	TGTGCCAGCAGCTTAGACGCAGCCGGAACTAATGAAAAACTGTTTTTT	CASSLDAAGTNEKLFF
.	TRBV6-2/TRBV6-3	TRBJ2-5	.	TGTGCCAGCAGTTACGTTGTCGGGGTCGAAAATCAAGAGACCCAGTACTTC	CASSYVVGVENQETQYF
.	TRBV4-1	TRBJ1-4	.	TGCGCCAGCAGCCAAGACCCCCGACGGGACCTCTTGGGTGAAAAACTGTTTTTT	CASSQDPRRDLLGEKLFF
TRBD2	TRBV5-4	TRBJ2-7	.	TGTGCCAGCAGTTGGTCAGCGGGGGGGTTATACGAGCAGTACTTC	CASSWSAGGLYEQYF
TRBD2	TRBV5-6	TRBJ2-1	.	TGTGCCAGCAGCTTGGGAGCGGGGATTTCCAATGAGCAGTTCTTC	CASSLGAGISNEQFF
.	TRBV19	TRBJ1-5	.	TGTGCCAGTAGTCCAACAGGTCCGAGGGATCAGCCCCAGCATTTT	CASSPTGPRDQPQHF
TRBD2	TRBV5-1	TRBJ2-5	.	TGCGCCAGCAGCTTGGAACCTAGCGGGTTAGAGACCCAGTACTTC	CASSLEPSGLETQYF
.	TRBV19	TRBJ1-1	many	TGTGCCAGTATGGCGGCAGTGCCATCTGAAGCTTTCTTT	CASMAAVPSEAFF
TRBD2	TRBV19	TRBJ2-4	few	TGTGCCAGTAGTCCACTAGCGGGGGGTTCTTTGGCCAAAAACATTCAGTACTTC	CASSPLAGGSLAKNIQYF
TRBD1	TRBV5-4	TRBJ2-7	.	TGTGCCAGCAGCTTAGGACAGGCGGCCGAGCAGTACTTC	CASSLGQAAEQYF
.	TRBV12-3/TRBV12-4	TRBJ1-5	few	TGTGCCAGCAGCCAAAGCGGGGAACAGCCCCAGCATTTT	CASSQSGEQPQHF
.	TRBV11-2	TRBJ2-7	.	TGTGCCAGCAGCGAAAACAGGCTAACCTACGAGCAGTACTTC	CASSENRLTYEQYF
.	TRBV11-2	TRBJ2-7	.	TGTGCCAGCAGCTGGGAACAGGGATACGAGCAGTACTTC	CASSWEQGYEQYF
TRBD1	TRBV5-1	TRBJ2-1	.	TGCGCCAGCAGCGCCCGGGACAGGGCGGGCAATGAGCAGTTCTTC	CASSARDRAGNEQFF
TRBD2	TRBV5-4	TRBJ2-3	.	TGTGCCAGCAGCCTTAGCGGGGAACGAGCGGGTACGCAGTATTTT	CASSLSGERAGTQYF
.	TRBV14	TRBJ1-6	.	TGTGCCAGCAGCCAAGTTGGACCCCTCCACTTT	CASSQVGPLHF
TRBD1	TRBV9	TRBJ1-1	once	TGTGCCAGCAGCGTAGAACAGGGGCTCACTGAAGCTTTCTTT	CASSVEQGLTEAFF
TRBD1	TRBV5-8	TRBJ2-7	.	TGTGCCAGCAGCTTGTGGGGGGCAGGGGGCATCGAGCAGTACTTC	CASSLWGAGGIEQYF
TRBD1	TRBV10-1	TRBJ1-2	.	TGCGCCAGCAGTGACCACGACAGGGAATCTAACTATGGCTACACCTTC	CASSDHDRESNYGYTF
.	TRBV4-2	TRBJ1-2	.	TGTGCCAGCAGCCAACAGGCCTATGGCTACACCTTC	CASSQQAYGYTF
.	TRBV19	TRBJ1-1	few	TGTGCCAGTAGTATAGATCGCGGGGGAACCGCTGAAGCTTTCTTT	CASSIDRGGTAEAFF
TRBD2	TRBV5-1	TRBJ2-3	.	TGCGCCAGCAGGGGACTAGCTCGGCCAGATACGCAGTATTTT	CASRGLARPDTQYF
.	TRBV5-1	TRBJ1-2	once	TGCGCCAGCAGCTTGGTCTCGGGAAGGGGCTATGGCTACACCTTC	CASSLVSGRGYGYTF
.	TRBV7-8	TRBJ2-5	.	TGTGCCAGCAGCTTCGGTTCCAGCCAAGAGACCCAGTACTTC	CASSFGSSQETQYF
TRBD1	TRBV6-1	TRBJ1-2	once	TGTGCCAGCAGTGATCGGCTACAGGGGGCGCGGGATGGCTACACCTTC	CASSDRLQGARDGYTF
TRBD1	TRBV5-5	TRBJ1-6	.	TGTGCCAGCAGCTTGGATTTCCAGGGGGATTCACCCCTCCACTTT	CASSLDFQGDSPLHF
.	TRBV15	TRBJ1-3	.	TGTGCCACCAGCACTACTGGAAACACCATATATTTT	CATSTTGNTIYF
TRBD1	TRBV7-9	TRBJ1-1	.	TGTGCCAGCAGCGACAACGACAGGGTGAACACTGAAGCTTTCTTT	CASSDNDRVNTEAFF
TRBD2	TRBV5-4	TRBJ2-5	.	TGTGCCAGCAGCTTAGCGCGGGAGACACAAGAGACCCAGTACTTC	CASSLARETQETQYF
TRBD1	TRBV3-1/TRBV3-2	TRBJ2-7	.	TGTGCCAGCAGCCAACTACCCCAGGGGGCAGGAAAAAAGCAGTACTTC	CASSQLPQGAGKKQYF
TRBD1	TRBV2	TRBJ1-1	.	TGTGCCAGCACCCAGGGGGAGAACACTGAAGCTTTCTTT	CASTQGENTEAFF
TRBD1	TRBV19	TRBJ2-5	.	TGTGCCAGTAGTACTATGGACAGGGGGATGAAAAAAGAGACCCAGTACTTC	CASSTMDRGMKKETQYF
TRBD1	TRBV19	TRBJ2-1	.	TGTGCCAGTAGTAAACAGGGGTGGGGCGATGAGCAGTTCTTC	CASSKQGWGDEQFF
TRBD1	TRBV2	TRBJ1-2	.	TGTGCCAGCAGTGGGGAGACAGGGAACTATGGCTACACCTTC	CASSGETGNYGYTF
TRBD1	TRBV6-5	TRBJ1-5	once	TGTGCCGGATCCCAAACCGGGACAGCGAATCAGCCCCAGCATTTT	CAGSQTGTANQPQHF
.	TRBV3-1/TRBV3-2	TRBJ2-2	.	TGTGCCAGCAGCGTACGACTCTCGGGGGCGGAAAGACACGGGGAGCTGTTTTTT	CASSVRLSGAERHGELFF